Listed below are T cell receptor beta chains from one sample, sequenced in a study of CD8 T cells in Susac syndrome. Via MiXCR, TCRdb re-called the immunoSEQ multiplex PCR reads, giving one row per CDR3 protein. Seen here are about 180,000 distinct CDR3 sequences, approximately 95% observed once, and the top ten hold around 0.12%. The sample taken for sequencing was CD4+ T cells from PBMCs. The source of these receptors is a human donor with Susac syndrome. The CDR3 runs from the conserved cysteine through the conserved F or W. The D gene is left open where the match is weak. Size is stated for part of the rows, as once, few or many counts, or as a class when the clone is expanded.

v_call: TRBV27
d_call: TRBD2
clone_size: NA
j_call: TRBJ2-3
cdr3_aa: CASSYRGTSGGGRDTQYF
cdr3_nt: TGTGCCAGCAGTTACAGAGGCACTAGCGGGGGCGGTCGGGATACGCAGTATTTT

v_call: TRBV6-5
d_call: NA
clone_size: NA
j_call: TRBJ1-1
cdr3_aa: CASSGRGDTEAFF
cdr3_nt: TGTGCCAGTTCCGGGCGAGGAGACACTGAAGCTTTCTTT

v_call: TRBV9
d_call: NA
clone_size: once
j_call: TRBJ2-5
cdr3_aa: CASSPRTGVETQYF
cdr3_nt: TGTGCCAGCAGCCCTCGGACGGGGGTAGAGACCCAGTACTTC

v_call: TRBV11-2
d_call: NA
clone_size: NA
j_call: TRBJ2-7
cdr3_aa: CASSLQAGPYEQYF
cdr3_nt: TGTGCCAGCAGCTTACAGGCAGGGCCCTACGAGCAGTACTTC

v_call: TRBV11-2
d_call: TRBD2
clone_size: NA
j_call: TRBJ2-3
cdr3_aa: CASSPYPDRRETQYF
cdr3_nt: TGTGCCAGCAGCCCTTACCCGGACCGGCGGGAGACGCAGTATTTT

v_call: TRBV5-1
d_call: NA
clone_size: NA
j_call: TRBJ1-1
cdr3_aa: CASRRGQTEAFF
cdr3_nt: TGCGCCAGCAGACGGGGGCAAACTGAAGCTTTCTTT

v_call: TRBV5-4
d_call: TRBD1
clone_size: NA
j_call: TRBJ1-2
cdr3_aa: CASSFTGTGLGYTF
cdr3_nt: TGTGCCAGCAGCTTTACCGGGACAGGCTTGGGCTACACCTTC

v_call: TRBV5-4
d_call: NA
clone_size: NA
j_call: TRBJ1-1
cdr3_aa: CASSLDENTEAFF
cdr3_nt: TGTGCCAGCAGCTTGGACGAGAACACTGAAGCTTTCTTT

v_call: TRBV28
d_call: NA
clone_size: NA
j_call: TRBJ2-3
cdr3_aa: CASSPAGFSTDTQYF
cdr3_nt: TGTGCCAGCAGCCCGGCTGGGTTCTCGACAGATACGCAGTATTTT

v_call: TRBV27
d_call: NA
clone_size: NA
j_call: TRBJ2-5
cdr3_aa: CASSSRTRTGRRETQYF
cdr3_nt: TGTGCCAGCAGTTCGCGAACACGGACGGGTCGTAGGGAGACCCAGTACTTC

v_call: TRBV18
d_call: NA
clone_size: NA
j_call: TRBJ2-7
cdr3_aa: CASSPGRIYEQYF
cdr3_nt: TGTGCCAGCTCACCGGGACGGATTTACGAGCAGTACTTC

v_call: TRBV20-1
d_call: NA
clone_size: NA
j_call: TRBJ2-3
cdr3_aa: CSARRTEIRTDTQYF
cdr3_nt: TGCAGTGCTAGGAGGACAGAAATTCGCACAGATACGCAGTATTTT

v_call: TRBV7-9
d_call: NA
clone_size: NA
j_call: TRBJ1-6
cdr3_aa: CASSGRGRNSPLHF
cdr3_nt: TGTGCCAGCAGCGGCCGCGGACGGAATTCACCCCTCCACTTT

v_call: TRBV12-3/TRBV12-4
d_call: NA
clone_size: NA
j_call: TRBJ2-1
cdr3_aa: CASSFPIPLPRALIHEQFF
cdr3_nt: TGTGCCAGCAGTTTCCCCATCCCACTTCCCAGGGCCTTAATCCATGAGCAGTTCTTC

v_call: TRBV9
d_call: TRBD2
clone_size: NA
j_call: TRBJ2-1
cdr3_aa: CASSVAASGGGQFF
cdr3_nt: TGTGCCAGCAGCGTAGCCGCGTCGGGGGGTGGGCAGTTCTTC

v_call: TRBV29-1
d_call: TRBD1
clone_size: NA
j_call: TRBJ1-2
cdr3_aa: CSVENRGRTYGYTF
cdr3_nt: TGCAGCGTGGAAAACAGGGGGCGTACCTATGGCTACACCTTC

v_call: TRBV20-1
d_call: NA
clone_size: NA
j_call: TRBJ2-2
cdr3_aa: CSARGLRDGLDTGELFF
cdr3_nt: TGCAGTGCTAGAGGCCTCCGGGACGGCCTCGACACCGGGGAGCTGTTTTTT

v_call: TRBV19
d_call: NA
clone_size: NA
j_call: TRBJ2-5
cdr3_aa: CASSAQDMSQETQYF
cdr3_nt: TGTGCCAGTAGTGCCCAGGACATGAGTCAAGAGACCCAGTACTTC

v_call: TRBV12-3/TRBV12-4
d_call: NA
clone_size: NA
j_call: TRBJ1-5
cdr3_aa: CASSFSNQPQHF
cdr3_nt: TGTGCCAGCAGTTTCAGCAATCAGCCCCAGCATTTT

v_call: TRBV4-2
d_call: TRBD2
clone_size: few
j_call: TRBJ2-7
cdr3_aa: CASSQSLAGGSYEQYF
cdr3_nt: TGTGCCAGCAGCCAGTCCCTAGCGGGAGGCTCCTACGAGCAGTACTTC

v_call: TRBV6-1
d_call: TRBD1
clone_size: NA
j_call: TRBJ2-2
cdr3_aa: CASSLGTGSGTGELFF
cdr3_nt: TGTGCCAGCAGCCTCGGGACAGGGTCTGGCACCGGGGAGCTGTTTTTT

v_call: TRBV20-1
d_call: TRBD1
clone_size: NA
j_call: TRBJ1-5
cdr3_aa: CSASDGQGPNQPQHF
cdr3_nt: TGCAGTGCTAGTGATGGACAGGGCCCGAATCAGCCCCAGCATTTT

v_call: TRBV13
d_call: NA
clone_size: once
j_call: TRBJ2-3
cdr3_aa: CASSQPRETDTQYF
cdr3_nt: TGTGCCAGCAGCCAACCGCGGGAAACAGATACGCAGTATTTT

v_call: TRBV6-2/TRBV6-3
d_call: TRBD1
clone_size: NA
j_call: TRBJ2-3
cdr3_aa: CASSYLGQGADTQYF
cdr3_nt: TGTGCCAGCAGTTACCTAGGACAGGGAGCAGATACGCAGTATTTT

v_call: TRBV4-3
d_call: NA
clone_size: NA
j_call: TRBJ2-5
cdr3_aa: CASSPAMGLQETQYF
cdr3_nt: TGCGCCAGCAGCCCCGCTATGGGACTCCAAGAGACCCAGTACTTC

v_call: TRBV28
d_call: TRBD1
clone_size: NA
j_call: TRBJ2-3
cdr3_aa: CASSGPGTDGTDTQYF
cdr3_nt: TGTGCCAGCAGTGGCCCCGGGACAGACGGCACAGATACGCAGTATTTT